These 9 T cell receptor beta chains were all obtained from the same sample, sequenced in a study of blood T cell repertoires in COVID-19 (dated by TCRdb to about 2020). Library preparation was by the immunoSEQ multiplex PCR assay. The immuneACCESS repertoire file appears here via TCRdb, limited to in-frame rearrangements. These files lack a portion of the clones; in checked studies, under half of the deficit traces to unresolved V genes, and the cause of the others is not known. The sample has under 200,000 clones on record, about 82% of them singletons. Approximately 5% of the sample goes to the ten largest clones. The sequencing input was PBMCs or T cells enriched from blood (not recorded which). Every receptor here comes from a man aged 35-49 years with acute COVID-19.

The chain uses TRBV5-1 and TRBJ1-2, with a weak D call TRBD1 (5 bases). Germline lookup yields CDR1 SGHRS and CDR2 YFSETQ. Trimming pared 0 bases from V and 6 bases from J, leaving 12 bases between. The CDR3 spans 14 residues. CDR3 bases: TGCGCCAGCAGCTTGGACAGGATGGGGAATGGCTACACCTTC. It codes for CASSLDRMGNGYTF.

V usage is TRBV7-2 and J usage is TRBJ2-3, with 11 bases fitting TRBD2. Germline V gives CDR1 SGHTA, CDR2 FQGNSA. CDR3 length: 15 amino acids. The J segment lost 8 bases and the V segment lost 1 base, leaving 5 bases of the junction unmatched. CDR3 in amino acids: CASSLGLAGRSTQYF. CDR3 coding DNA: TGTGCCAGCAGCTTAGGACTAGCGGGGAGGAGTACGCAGTATTTT. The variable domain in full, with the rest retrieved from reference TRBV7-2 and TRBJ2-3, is GAGVSQSPSNKVTEKGKDVELRCDPISGHTALYWYRQSLGQGLEFLIYFQGNSAPDKSGLPSDRFSAERTGGSVSTLTIQRTQQEDSAVYLCASSLGLAGRSTQYFGPGTRLTVL.

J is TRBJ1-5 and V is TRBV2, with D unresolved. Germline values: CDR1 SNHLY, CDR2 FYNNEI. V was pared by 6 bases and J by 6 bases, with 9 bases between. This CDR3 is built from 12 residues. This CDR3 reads CASRAGLQPQHF. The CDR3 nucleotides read TGTGCCAGCAGGGCAGGTCTTCAGCCCCAGCATTTT.

CDR3 bases: TGTGCCAGCAGCCAAGGGGTGAACACTGAAGCTTTCTTT. This translates into CASSQGVNTEAFF. The J gene is TRBJ1-1, the V gene TRBV9; a weak D match, TRBD1 (5 bases). The CDR3 is 13 residues long. The germline CDR1 and CDR2 sequences are SGDLS and YYNGEE. The V end was cut by 4 bases, the J end by 0 bases, with 7 bases between.

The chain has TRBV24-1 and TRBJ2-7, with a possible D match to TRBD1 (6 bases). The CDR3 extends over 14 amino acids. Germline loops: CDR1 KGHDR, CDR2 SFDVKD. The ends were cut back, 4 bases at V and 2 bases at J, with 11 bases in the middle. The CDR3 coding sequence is TGTGCCACCAGTGACCCAGACAGGACCTACGAGCAGTACTTC. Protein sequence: CATSDPDRTYEQYF.

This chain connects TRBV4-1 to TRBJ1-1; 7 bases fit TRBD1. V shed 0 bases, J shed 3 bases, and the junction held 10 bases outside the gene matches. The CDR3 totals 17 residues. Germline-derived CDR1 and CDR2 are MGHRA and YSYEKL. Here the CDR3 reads CASSQDGKDRAYTEAFF. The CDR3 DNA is TGCGCCAGCAGCCAAGATGGAAAAGACAGGGCGTACACTGAAGCTTTCTTT.

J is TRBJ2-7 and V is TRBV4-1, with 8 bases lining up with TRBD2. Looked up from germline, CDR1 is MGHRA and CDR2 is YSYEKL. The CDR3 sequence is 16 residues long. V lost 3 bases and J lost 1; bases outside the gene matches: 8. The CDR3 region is CASSHPPASGSYEQYF. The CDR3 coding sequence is TGCGCCAGCAGCCATCCTCCGGCTAGCGGGTCCTACGAGCAGTACTTC.

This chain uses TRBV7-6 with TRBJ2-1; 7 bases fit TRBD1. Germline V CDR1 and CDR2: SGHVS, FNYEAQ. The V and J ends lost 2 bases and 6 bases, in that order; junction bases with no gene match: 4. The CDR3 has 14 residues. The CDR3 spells CASSLLGQVNEQFF. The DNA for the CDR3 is TGTGCCAGCAGCTTACTTGGACAGGTCAATGAGCAGTTCTTC.

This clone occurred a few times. The CDR3 here is CASRTGMTPGELFF. The CDR3 DNA sequence: TGTGCCAGCAGGACCGGGATGACCCCCGGGGAGCTGTTTTTT. The rearrangement joins TRBV7-3 to TRBJ2-2; D may be TRBD2 (5 bases). Trimming stripped 6 bases from V and 6 bases from J, with 14 bases between. This CDR3 spans 14 amino acids. In germline, CDR1 is SGHTA, CDR2 FQGTGA.